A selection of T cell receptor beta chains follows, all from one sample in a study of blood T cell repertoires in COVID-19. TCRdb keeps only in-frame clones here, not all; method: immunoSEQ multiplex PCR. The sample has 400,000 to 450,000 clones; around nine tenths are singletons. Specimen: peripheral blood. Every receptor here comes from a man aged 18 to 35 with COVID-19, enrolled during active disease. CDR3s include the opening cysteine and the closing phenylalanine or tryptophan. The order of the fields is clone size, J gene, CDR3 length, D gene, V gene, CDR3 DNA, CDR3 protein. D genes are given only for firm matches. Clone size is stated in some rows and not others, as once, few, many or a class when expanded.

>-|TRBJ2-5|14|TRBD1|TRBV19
TGTGCCAGTAGGGACAGGGGGCGCGAGGAGACCCAGTACTTC
CASRDRGREETQYF
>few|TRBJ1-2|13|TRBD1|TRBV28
TGTGCCAGCAGCCCGGGACAGACTTATGGCTACACCTTC
CASSPGQTYGYTF
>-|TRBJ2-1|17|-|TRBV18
TGTGCCAGCTCACCATCAGCGGAGTTTAGCTCCTACAATGAGCAGTTCTTC
CASSPSAEFSSYNEQFF
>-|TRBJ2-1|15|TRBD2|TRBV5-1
TGCGCCAGCAGCTTCGGGGGGGCCCGAAACAATGAGCAGTTCTTC
CASSFGGARNNEQFF
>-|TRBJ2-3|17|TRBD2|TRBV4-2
TGTGCCAGCAGCCCGTCCCCTCAGCGGGGGGGCACAGATACGCAGTATTTT
CASSPSPQRGGTDTQYF
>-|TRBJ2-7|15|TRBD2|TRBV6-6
TGTGCCAGCAGTCTAGGACTAGCGGGGACCTACGAGCAGTACTTC
CASSLGLAGTYEQYF
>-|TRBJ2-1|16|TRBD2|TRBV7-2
TGTGCCAGCAGCTTAGCGAGGAGCGGGGGGGCCAATGAGCAGTTCTTC
CASSLARSGGANEQFF
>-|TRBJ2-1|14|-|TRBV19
TGTGCCAGTAGTATTGGGAGGTCCTACAATGAGCAGTTCTTC
CASSIGRSYNEQFF
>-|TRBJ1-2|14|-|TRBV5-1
TGCGCCAGCAGCCATCGGGACACCTACCATGGCTACACCTTC
CASSHRDTYHGYTF
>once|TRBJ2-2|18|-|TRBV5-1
TGCGCCAGCAGCTTGGCCGGAGTGGGTACCCTGAACACCGGGGAGCTGTTTTTT
CASSLAGVGTLNTGELFF
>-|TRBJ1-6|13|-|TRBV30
TGTGCCTGGAGCGGTAGTAATAATTCACCCCTCCACTTT
CAWSGSNNSPLHF
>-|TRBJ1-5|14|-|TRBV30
TGTGCCTGGAGCAGACAGCTCGGCAATCAGCCCCAGCATTTT
CAWSRQLGNQPQHF
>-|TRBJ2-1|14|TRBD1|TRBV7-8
TGTGCCAGCAGCTTCGGGGACAGCTACAATGAGCAGTTCTTC
CASSFGDSYNEQFF
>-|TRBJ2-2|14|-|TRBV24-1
TGTGCCACCAGTGACCCATCGAACACCGGGGAGCTGTTTTTT
CATSDPSNTGELFF
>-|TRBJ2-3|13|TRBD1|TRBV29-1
TGCAGCGTTTGGGACAGCTCCACAGATACGCAGTATTTT
CSVWDSSTDTQYF
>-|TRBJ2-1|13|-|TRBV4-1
TGCGCCAGCAGCCAGGGTACAGGCAATGAGCAGTTCTTC
CASSQGTGNEQFF
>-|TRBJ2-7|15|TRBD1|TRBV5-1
TGCGCCAGCAGCTTGAGAGGGACAGGTTCCTACGAGCAGTACTTC
CASSLRGTGSYEQYF
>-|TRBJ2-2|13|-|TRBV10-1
TGCGCCAGCAGGGAGCCGAGCACCGGGGAGCTGTTTTTT
CASREPSTGELFF
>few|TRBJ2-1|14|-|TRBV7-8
TGTGCCAGCAGCCCATCGGACTTATACAATGAGCAGTTCTTC
CASSPSDLYNEQFF
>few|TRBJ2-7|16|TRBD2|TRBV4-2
TGTGCCAGCAGCCAAGATTTCCAGCGGGAGTGGAATGAGCAGTACTTC
CASSQDFQREWNEQYF
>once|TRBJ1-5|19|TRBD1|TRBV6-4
TGTGCCAGCAGTGACCCCGAAAAGTGTGGGCACAGGGGGCCACAGCCCCAGCATTTT
CASSDPEKCGHRGPQPQHF
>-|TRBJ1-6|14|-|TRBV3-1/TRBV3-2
TGTGCCAGCAGACTCGACACGTCCAATTCACCCCTCCACTTT
CASRLDTSNSPLHF
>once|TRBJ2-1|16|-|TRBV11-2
TGTGCCAGCAGCTTAACAGGCCCGAGCTCCTACAATGAGCAGTTCTTC
CASSLTGPSSYNEQFF
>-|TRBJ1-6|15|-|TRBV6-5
TGTGCCAGCAGTTACTCGGGCAGGGAAAATTCACCCCTCCACTTT
CASSYSGRENSPLHF
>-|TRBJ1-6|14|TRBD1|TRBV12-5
TGTGCTAGTGGTATACCGGGACAGAATTCACCCCTCCACTTT
CASGIPGQNSPLHF
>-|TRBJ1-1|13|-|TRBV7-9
TGTGCCAGCAGCTACGGGTTGAACACTGAAGCTTTCTTT
CASSYGLNTEAFF
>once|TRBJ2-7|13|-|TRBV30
TGTGCCTGGACTCGTGGGGCTTTAAACGAGCAGTACTTC
CAWTRGALNEQYF
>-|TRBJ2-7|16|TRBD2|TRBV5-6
TGTGCCAGCAGCCGACCGGGCGGGAGGGCCTCCTACGAGCAGTACTTC
CASSRPGGRASYEQYF
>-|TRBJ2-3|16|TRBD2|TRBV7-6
TGTGCCAGCAGCTCTCCTAGCGGAGTTAGCACAGATACGCAGTATTTT
CASSSPSGVSTDTQYF
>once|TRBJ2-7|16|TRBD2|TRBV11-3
TGTGCCAGCAGCTTAGGAGGGACTAGCGGGAGGTACGAGCAGTACTTC
CASSLGGTSGRYEQYF
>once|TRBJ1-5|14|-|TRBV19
TGTGCCAGTAGTCAGGTTTATAGCAATCAGCCCCAGCATTTT
CASSQVYSNQPQHF
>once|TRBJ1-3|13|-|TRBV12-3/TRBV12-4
TGTGCCAGCAGTTCCCGACACGGAAACACCATATATTTT
CASSSRHGNTIYF
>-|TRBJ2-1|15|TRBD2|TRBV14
TGTGCCAGCAGCCGGCTGGGGGGGAAGAGGAATGAGCAGTTCTTC
CASSRLGGKRNEQFF
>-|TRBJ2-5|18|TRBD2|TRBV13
TGTGCCAGCAGCTTAGGTCCCCGACTAGCGGGAGGACAAGAGACCCAGTACTTC
CASSLGPRLAGGQETQYF
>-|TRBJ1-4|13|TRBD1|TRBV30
TGTGCCTGGGAGACAGGGGTAAGGGGAAAACTGTTTTTT
CAWETGVRGKLFF
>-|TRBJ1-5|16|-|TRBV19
TGTGCCAGTAGTCCTCGACAGCCCAATAGCAATCAGCCCCAGCATTTT
CASSPRQPNSNQPQHF
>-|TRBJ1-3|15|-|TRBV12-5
TGTGCTAGTGGCACGCGCGCAACCCGGGTCGACACCATATATTTT
CASGTRATRVDTIYF
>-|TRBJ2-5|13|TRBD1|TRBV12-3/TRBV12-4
TGTGCCAGCAGTTTTGGGACAGAAGAGACCCAGTACTTC
CASSFGTEETQYF
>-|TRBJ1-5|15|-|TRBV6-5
TGTGCCAGCAGTTACTATGGGGGCAGGGATCAGCCCCAGCATTTT
CASSYYGGRDQPQHF
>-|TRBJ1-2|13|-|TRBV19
TGTGCCAGTAGTAGGGCAACATCCTATGGCTACACCTTC
CASSRATSYGYTF
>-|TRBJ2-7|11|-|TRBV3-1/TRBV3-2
TGTGCCAGCAGCCAAGTCGGGAAGCAGTACTTC
CASSQVGKQYF
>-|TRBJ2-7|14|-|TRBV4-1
TGCGCCAGCAGCCAAGATGGTAGCCGCTACGAGCAGTACTTC
CASSQDGSRYEQYF
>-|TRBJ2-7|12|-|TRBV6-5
TGTGCCAGCACAGGGTCACCCTACGAGCAGTACTTC
CASTGSPYEQYF
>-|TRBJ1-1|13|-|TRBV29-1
TGCAGCGGTGAAGAGACGGCGGGCACTGAAGCTTTCTTT
CSGEETAGTEAFF
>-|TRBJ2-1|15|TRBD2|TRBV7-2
TGTGCCAGCAGCTTAGGCGCGGGAGGGTACAATGAGCAGTTCTTC
CASSLGAGGYNEQFF
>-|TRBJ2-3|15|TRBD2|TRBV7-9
TGTGCCAGCAGGTGGGGTAGCGGGAGAGATGATACGCAGTATTTT
CASRWGSGRDDTQYF
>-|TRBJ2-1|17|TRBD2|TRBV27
TGTGCCAGCAGCTCCGCGGGAGGGAGGTCGCCCTACAATGAGCAGTTCTTC
CASSSAGGRSPYNEQFF
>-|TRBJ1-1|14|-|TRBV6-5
TGTGCCAGCAAGCCCCTGACAGGGAACACTGAAGCTTTCTTT
CASKPLTGNTEAFF
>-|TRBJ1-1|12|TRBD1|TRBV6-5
TGTGCCAGCAGTAGGACAGGAACTGAAGCTTTCTTT
CASSRTGTEAFF